These 9 T cell receptor beta chains share one sample of origin, sequenced in a study of technical replicates of blood from a handful of donors. The method was immunoSEQ multiplex PCR; TCRdb's version includes in-frame clones alone and lacks a portion of them. The sample carries under 75,000 clones, around 85% recorded once. The source material was PBMCs. These receptors were collected from a human donor in good health. Some clones in this sample may be carry-over from other donors' samples.

This clone has only one observation. This sample includes further DNA sequences coding for the same CDR3. This chain links TRBV2 with TRBJ2-7, with TRBD1 as a possible D gene (5 bases). V lost 8 bases to trimming and J lost 7 bases, with 15 bases between them. This CDR3 comprises 12 residues. Per germline, CDR1 SNHLY and CDR2 FYNNEI. The CDR3 protein is CASSGQGYEQYF. CDR3 sequence (DNA): TGTGCCAGCTCAGGGCAGGGATATGAGCAGTACTTC.

CDR3 sequence reads: CASSPPGQFNYGYTF. CDR3 in DNA: TGTGCCAGCAGCCCTCCGGGACAGTTCAACTATGGCTACACCTTC. This chain connects TRBV5-4 to TRBJ1-2, with 7 bases aligning to TRBD1. With 4 bases clipped from V and 2 bases from J, the junction kept 8 bases outside the gene matches. Germline V gives CDR1 SGHNT, CDR2 YYREEE (reference sequence). This CDR3 is built from 15 residues.

The gene calls are TRBV9 and TRBJ2-1; 8 bases agree with TRBD2. Germline V lookup: CDR1 SGDLS, CDR2 YYNGEE. V shed 4 bases, J shed 4 bases, and the junction held 7 bases outside the gene matches. The CDR3 has 15 amino acids. CDR3 loop: CASSQSGGSYNEQFF. The CDR3 DNA follows: TGTGCCAGCAGCCAAAGCGGGGGAAGTTACAATGAGCAGTTCTTC.

The chain is built from TRBV9 and TRBJ2-3, with D possibly matching TRBD1 (6 bases). The CDR3 loop spans 17 amino acids. Germline V gene lookup returns CDR1 SGDLS and CDR2 YYNGEE. V was trimmed by 0 bases and J by 3 bases, leaving 17 bases between them. CDR3 sequence reads: CASSVGGPGGQTDTQYF. DNA of the CDR3: TGTGCCAGCAGCGTAGGGGGGCCGGGCGGGCAGACAGATACGCAGTATTTT.

V is TRBV19 and J is TRBJ2-1, with 12 bases that match TRBD2. Germline loops: CDR1 LNHDA, CDR2 SQIVND (reference sequence). With 4 bases clipped from V and 7 bases from J, the junction kept 11 bases outside the gene matches. The CDR3 has 17 amino acids. CDR3 loop: CASSSLAGGHIPNEQFF. In DNA form, the CDR3 reads TGTGCCAGTAGTAGCCTAGCGGGGGGGCACATTCCGAATGAGCAGTTCTTC.

The chain combines TRBV7-7 with TRBJ2-1, with D hard to call. The CDR3 runs to 18 residues. The V end lost 1 base, the J end lost 5 bases, and 21 bases lay between the germline ends. The germline V gene has CDR1 SSHAT and CDR2 FNYEAQ (reference sequence). The CDR3: CASSLEFWSASRNNEQFF. CDR3 DNA: TGTGCCAGCAGCTTAGAATTTTGGAGCGCGTCGAGAAACAATGAGCAGTTCTTC.

The V and J genes are TRBV5-4 and TRBJ1-1; D not certain. The CDR3 has 18 residues. Looked up from germline, CDR1 is SGHNT and CDR2 is YYREEE (reference sequence). Trimming pared 4 bases from V and 3 bases from J, leaving 25 bases between. CDR3 in amino acids: CASSPTPFGRIMDTEAFF. CDR3 nucleotides: TGTGCCAGCAGCCCGACCCCTTTCGGGAGAATAATGGACACTGAAGCTTTCTTT.

The chain recombines TRBV25-1 with TRBJ1-2, with D perhaps TRBD1 (6 bases). The CDR3 loop spans 13 amino acids. The V end was cut by 3 bases, the J end by 5 bases, with 10 bases between. The germline V gene encodes CDR1 MGHDK and CDR2 SYGVNS. For the CDR3, the DNA is TGTGCCAGCAGTGACCGACAGGAGTATGGCTACACCTTC. It yields the protein CASSDRQEYGYTF.

The sample holds one count of this clone. The chain is built from TRBV5-1 and TRBJ2-5; D possibly corresponds to TRBD1 (6 bases). The CDR3 runs to 13 residues. V was shortened by 2 bases and J by 5 bases, with 10 bases between the two germline ends. CDR1 and CDR2 from the germline V gene are SGHRS and YFSETQ. As DNA, the CDR3 is TGCGCCAGCAGCTTAACAGGGTGGGAGACCCAGTACTTC. It encodes CASSLTGWETQYF.